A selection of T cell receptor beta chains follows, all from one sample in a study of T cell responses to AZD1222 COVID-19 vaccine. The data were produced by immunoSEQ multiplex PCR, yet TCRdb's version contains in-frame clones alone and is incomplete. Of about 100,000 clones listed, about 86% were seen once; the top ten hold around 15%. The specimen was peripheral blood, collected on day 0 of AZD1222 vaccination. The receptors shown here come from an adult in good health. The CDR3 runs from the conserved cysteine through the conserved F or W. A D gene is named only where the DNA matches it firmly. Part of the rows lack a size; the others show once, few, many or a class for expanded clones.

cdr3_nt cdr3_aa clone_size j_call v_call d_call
TGTGCCAGCAGTGAAATGAGGGGACAGGGGTTAGACGAGCAGTACTTC CASSEMRGQGLDEQYF - TRBJ2-7 TRBV6-1 TRBD1
TGCAGCGTCTCCGGGTCGGCAGCCTACGAGCAGTACTTC CSVSGSAAYEQYF - TRBJ2-7 TRBV29-1 -
TGTGCCAGCAGCAAACCTGGGACTAGCGGGGGAAATGAGCAGTTCTTC CASSKPGTSGGNEQFF - TRBJ2-1 TRBV5-4 TRBD2
TGCGCCAGCAGCCAAGAGTGGGCGAACACTGAAGCTTTCTTT CASSQEWANTEAFF - TRBJ1-1 TRBV4-1 -
TGCGCCAGCAGCCAAGGACACAATCCGATGAACACTGAAGCTTTCTTT CASSQGHNPMNTEAFF - TRBJ1-1 TRBV4-3 -
TGTGCCATCAGCCCAGGGTCCCGAGAGACCCAGTACTTC CAISPGSRETQYF - TRBJ2-5 TRBV10-3 -
TGTGCCAGCAGCTCGTACGACAGGATGGGTTACAATGAGCAGTTCTTC CASSSYDRMGYNEQFF - TRBJ2-1 TRBV7-3 -
TGTGCCAGCAGTTTAACCGAGAACTATGGCTACACCTTC CASSLTENYGYTF - TRBJ1-2 TRBV12-3/TRBV12-4 -
TGTGCCAGCAGCTTAAGGGGAGGGAGGACTGAAGCTTTCTTT CASSLRGGRTEAFF - TRBJ1-1 TRBV7-2 -
TGTGCCAGCAGCCAAGGTTCTCGGGGGACTGAAGCTTTCTTT CASSQGSRGTEAFF - TRBJ1-1 TRBV4-2 -
TGTGCCAGCAGCCCGGCCGGGACAGGGGGTTCTAGGCAGTACTTC CASSPAGTGGSRQYF - TRBJ2-7 TRBV9 TRBD1
TGCAGCGTTGCCCGGGAGGGCCGTTTCAATGAGCAGTTCTTC CSVAREGRFNEQFF - TRBJ2-1 TRBV29-1 TRBD2
TGTGCCAGCAGCACCCGGACAGGATCCTACGAGCAGTACTTC CASSTRTGSYEQYF - TRBJ2-7 TRBV14 TRBD1
TGTGCCAGCAGCAAAGACAGGGTCAATGAGCAGTTCTTC CASSKDRVNEQFF - TRBJ2-1 TRBV7-3 TRBD1
TGTGCCAGCAGCCTTACAACAGGCCGCCCTGGGGGCTACACCTTC CASSLTTGRPGGYTF - TRBJ1-2 TRBV7-9 -
TGCGCCAGCAGCCAAGATCGGGCGGGGGTCTACGAGCAGTACTTC CASSQDRAGVYEQYF once TRBJ2-7 TRBV4-1 TRBD2
TGTGCCAGCAGTTTGGGCGGAAGCTCCTACGAGCAGTACTTC CASSLGGSSYEQYF - TRBJ2-7 TRBV28 -
TGTGCCAGCAGTTTTTACCCCAATCAGCCCCAGCATTTT CASSFYPNQPQHF - TRBJ1-5 TRBV12-3/TRBV12-4 -